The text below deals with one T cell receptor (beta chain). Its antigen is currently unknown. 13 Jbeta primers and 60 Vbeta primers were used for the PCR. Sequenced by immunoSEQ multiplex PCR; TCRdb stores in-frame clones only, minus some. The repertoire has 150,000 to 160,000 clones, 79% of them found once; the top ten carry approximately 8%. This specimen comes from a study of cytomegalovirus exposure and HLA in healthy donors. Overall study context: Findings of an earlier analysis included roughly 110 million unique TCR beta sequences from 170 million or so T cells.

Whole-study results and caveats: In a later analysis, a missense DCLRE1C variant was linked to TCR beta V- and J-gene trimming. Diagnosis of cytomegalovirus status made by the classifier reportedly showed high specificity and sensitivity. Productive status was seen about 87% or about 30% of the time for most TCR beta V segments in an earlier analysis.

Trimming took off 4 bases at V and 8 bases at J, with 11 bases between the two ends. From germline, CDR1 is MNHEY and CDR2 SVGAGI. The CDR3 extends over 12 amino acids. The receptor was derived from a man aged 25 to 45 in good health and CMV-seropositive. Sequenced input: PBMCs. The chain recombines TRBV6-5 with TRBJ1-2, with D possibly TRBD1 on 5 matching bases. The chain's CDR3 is CASSSRGGGYTF. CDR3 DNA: TGTGCCAGCAGTTCGCGGGGCGGGGGCTACACCTTC.